This T cell receptor (beta chain) was identified in a study of T cell responses to AZD1222 COVID-19 vaccine. Per the germline V gene, CDR1 is MNHEY and CDR2 is SMNVEV (reference sequence). The CDR3 consists of 14 residues. V lost 3 bases to trimming and J lost 6 bases; unmatched junction nucleotides: 5. Data came from immunoSEQ multiplex PCR; TCRdb stores just in-frame clones and leaves some out. The sample records about 120,000 clones, approximately 90% being singletons. The chain is built from TRBV27 and TRBJ1-5, with 7 bases aligning to TRBD1. The sequenced sample was peripheral blood, obtained 28 days after the second AZD1222 dose. This TCR was sampled from an adult who received the AZD1222 COVID-19 vaccine. The DNA for the CDR3 is TGTGCCAGCAGTTTTACAGGGGCAGGTCAGCCCCAGCATTTT. Translating gives CASSFTGAGQPQHF.